Following are 28 T cell receptor beta chains from one sample sequenced in a study of blood T cells in healthy people across ages. The use of a sample-barcoded 5' primer and a J-beta primer mix characterized a second PCR of about 7 to 12 cycles. TCRdb fed the 5' RACE reads into MiXCR, producing one record per CDR3 protein. The profile shows 800,000 to 950,000 distinct CDR3 sequences, about 29% of them singletons. Another study also made use of these data, one on T cells of mothers and their children.

Sequencing input: blood. These receptors were collected from a woman between 40 and 50 years old in good health.

Worth noting for this clonotype: A much larger clone differs from this one at a single base, so this may be a read error. The rearrangement links TRBV7-2 to TRBJ2-5, with D possibly TRBD1 on 6 matching bases. Germline CDR1 SGHTA, CDR2 FQGNSA. Trimming cost V 3 bases and J 5 bases, with 13 bases left between them. CDR3 length: 14 amino acids. The chain's CDR3 is CASSFTGMGETQYF. CDR3 sequence (DNA): TGTGCCAGCAGCTTTACAGGGATGGGGGAGACCCAGTACTTC.

This clonotype was seen a few times. The rearrangement links TRBV9 to TRBJ2-1, with TRBD2 matching 7 bases. Looked up from germline, CDR1 is SGDLS and CDR2 is YYNGEE. The V and J ends lost 1 base and 6 bases, in that order; junction bases with no gene match: 7. CDR3 length: 15 residues. CDR3 loop: CASSVTSAQSNEQFF. In nucleotides, the CDR3 is TGTGCCAGCAGCGTAACTAGCGCGCAATCCAATGAGCAGTTCTTC.

This clonotype was recorded many times. J is TRBJ2-1 and V is TRBV28; TRBD1 aligns across 8 bases. V shed 6 bases, J shed 5 bases, and the junction held 9 bases outside the gene matches. CDR3 size: 15 residues. CDR1 is MDHEN and CDR2 is SYDVKM in the germline V gene. This chain's CDR3 is CASRPGQGRDNEQFF. In DNA form, the CDR3 reads TGTGCCAGCAGACCTGGACAGGGCCGCGACAATGAGCAGTTCTTC.

This clonotype appeared a few times. V is TRBV4-1 and J is TRBJ2-3, with 9 nucleotides matching TRBD2. Germline V gene lookup returns CDR1 MGHRA and CDR2 YSYEKL. Trimming took 0 bases from V and 2 from J; bases not matched to a gene: 12. This CDR3 comprises 19 residues. CDR3 nucleotides: TGCGCCAGCAGCCAAGATTGGAGCGGGGGGCCCGGCTTCACAGATACGCAGTATTTT. As protein: CASSQDWSGGPGFTDTQYF.

This chain links TRBV11-3 with TRBJ2-1; TRBD2 matches 9 bases. This CDR3 is 18 amino acids long. The germline V gene has CDR1 SGHNT and CDR2 YENEEA. CDR3 bases: TGTGCAAGTTCGGACTCCATTAGCGGGGGTCAATCCTACAATGAGCAGTTCTTC. This sequence encodes CASSDSISGGQSYNEQFF.

This clonotype was detected many times. CDR3 region: CAISEGTPNEQFF. The CDR3 nucleotides read TGTGCCATCAGTGAAGGGACGCCAAATGAGCAGTTCTTC. V and J are TRBV10-3 and TRBJ2-1; either TRBD1 or TRBD2 may supply D (5 bases each). Germline CDR1 ENHRY, CDR2 SYGVKD. CDR3 length: 13 amino acids. The germline V and J ends were trimmed by 3 bases and 7 bases, with 10 bases remaining between them.

The CDR3 sequence is CASSQITNYNEQFF. As DNA, the CDR3 is TGTGCCAGCAGTCAGATTACCAACTACAATGAGCAGTTCTTC. The chain combines TRBV12-3 or TRBV12-4 with TRBJ2-1; the D is unclear. Trimming stripped 5 bases from V and 3 bases from J, with 11 bases between. The length of the CDR3 is 14 residues.

This clonotype was counted many times. The chain couples TRBV20-1 to TRBJ1-2; no clear D gene. V lost 3 bases to trimming and J lost 1 base, with 6 bases between them. Looked up from germline, CDR1 is DFQATT and CDR2 is SNEGSKA (reference sequence). The CDR3 is made up of 12 amino acids. CDR3 nucleotide sequence: TGCAGTGCTAGGACCGTTAACTATGGCTACACCTTC. It codes for CSARTVNYGYTF.

This clonotype was seen a handful of times. The chain has TRBV12-5 and TRBJ1-5; D remains ambiguous. V lost 6 bases to trimming and J lost 5 bases, with 17 bases between them. CDR3 length: 15 amino acids. Germline assignment: CDR1 LGHNT and CDR2 FRNRAP. Written as DNA, the CDR3 is TGTGCTAGTGGAGGGTTGGCACAAAATTATCAGCCCCAGCATTTT. Translating it yields CASGGLAQNYQPQHF.

Comments on this clonotype: A much larger clone is a single base away; this may be a read error. The chain uses TRBV5-1 and TRBJ2-7; D uncertain. The CDR3 extends over 15 amino acids. CDR1 and CDR2 (germline): SGHRS, YFSETQ. CDR3 residues: CASGLERAGSYEQYF. The CDR3 DNA reads TGCGCCAGCGGCTTGGAGCGAGCAGGATCCTACGAGCAGTACTTC.

This clonotype was counted a few times. The chain couples TRBV12-3 or TRBV12-4 to TRBJ2-7; D is uncertain. The CDR3 consists of 15 residues. Trimming cost V 0 bases and J 2 bases, with 11 bases left between them. The CDR3 DNA is TGTGCCAGCAGTTTAGCGCTGGGGAAGACCTACGAGCAGTACTTC. Its translation is CASSLALGKTYEQYF.

This clonotype has a count of ten or more. This chain's CDR3 is CASQSNTGTGEQYF. CDR3 coding DNA: TGTGCCAGCCAATCGAATACCGGGACAGGGGAGCAGTACTTC. The V and J genes are TRBV6-2 or TRBV6-3 and TRBJ2-7; 9 bases are shared with TRBD1. Trimming cost V 8 bases and J 7 bases; bases outside gene matches: 12. Germline CDR1 MNHEY, CDR2 SVGEGT. The CDR3 runs 14 residues.

This chain joins TRBV7-4 and TRBJ2-5, with 12 positions matching TRBD2. CDR1 is SGHVT, CDR2 SQSDAQ, per germline. This CDR3 contains 16 residues. Trimming took 5 bases from V and 5 from J; bases not matched to a gene: 9. In DNA, the CDR3 is TGTGCCAGCAGCACATCTAGCGGGGGGGCCGGGGAGACCCAGTACTTC. Its protein is CASSTSSGGAGETQYF. The full variable domain, rest sourced from reference TRBV7-4 and TRBJ2-5, is GAGVSQSPRYKVAKRGRDVALRCDSISGHVTLYWYRQTLGQGSEVLTYSQSDAQRDKSGRPSGRFSAERPERSVSTLKIQRTEQGDSAVYLCASSTSSGGAGETQYFGPGTRLLVL.

This clonotype was recorded many times. The chain links TRBV7-9 to TRBJ2-7, with D uncertain. The CDR3 loop spans 13 amino acids. The germline gives CDR1 SEHNR, CDR2 FQNEAQ (reference sequence). V dropped 10 bases and J dropped 0 bases, with 13 bases sitting between them. The CDR3 DNA reads as TGTGCCACGCAAGGGCAGGCCTCCTACGAGCAGTACTTC. Translating it yields CATQGQASYEQYF.

This chain joins TRBV7-2 and TRBJ1-6, with D perhaps matching TRBD1 (5 bases). This CDR3 comprises 17 residues. Trimming pared 5 bases from V and 7 bases from J, leaving 21 bases between. CDR1 is SGHTA, CDR2 FQGNSA, per germline. As DNA, the CDR3 is TGTGCCAGCAGCCCCTCCCAGGGTAGCCTGGTGAATTCACCCCTCCACTTT. It yields the protein CASSPSQGSLVNSPLHF.

At least ten counts were recorded for this clonotype. The chain is built from TRBV20-1 and TRBJ2-5, with D maybe TRBD1 (5 bases). Trimming removed 5 bases from V and 0 bases from J, with 7 bases in between. CDR1 and CDR2 from the germline V gene are DFQATT and SNEGSKA (reference sequence). CDR3 size: 12 residues. This chain's CDR3 is CSALTDQETQYF. Written as DNA, the CDR3 is TGCAGTGCTTTGACAGACCAAGAGACCCAGTACTTC.

This clonotype was counted ten times or more. The chain uses TRBV6-2 or TRBV6-3 and TRBJ1-5; D remains ambiguous. Per the germline V gene, CDR1 is MNHEY and CDR2 is SVGEGT. V was trimmed by 4 bases and J by 0 bases, leaving 7 bases between them. This CDR3 has 14 residues. The CDR3 region is CASSSTDSNQPQHF. As DNA, the CDR3 is TGTGCCAGCAGTTCCACAGATAGCAATCAGCCCCAGCATTTT.

J is TRBJ1-1 and V is TRBV7-2; D is undetermined. Germline lookup yields CDR1 SGHTA and CDR2 FQGNSA. Trimming took off 5 bases at V and 8 bases at J, with 15 bases between the two ends. CDR3 length: 13 amino acids. The CDR3 protein is CASSPPELLEAFF. CDR3 sequence (DNA): TGTGCCAGCAGCCCCCCTGAGTTATTAGAAGCTTTCTTT.

Comment on this clonotype: A much larger clone sits a single nucleotide away, making a read error possible. The chain uses TRBV7-9 and TRBJ1-1; D is undetermined. The CDR3 length is 14 residues. Trimming took 1 base from V and 4 from J, leaving 10 bases between them. CDR1 and CDR2 from the germline V gene are SEHNR and FQNEAQ (reference sequence). CDR3 DNA sequence: TGTGCCAGCAGCTTAGGGTCACTGAGCACTGAAGCTTTCTTT. Encoded protein: CASSLGSLSTEAFF.

This clonotype was counted a few times. The chain employs TRBV2 and TRBJ1-1; TRBD1 aligns across 9 bases. CDR1 is SNHLY and CDR2 is FYNNEI in the germline V gene. The CDR3 has 14 residues. V dropped 9 bases and J dropped 1; count of bases not matched to a gene: 6. This chain's CDR3 is CARGGQGPNTEAFF. The DNA of the CDR3 is TGTGCCAGGGGGGGACAGGGCCCGAACACTGAAGCTTTCTTT.

This clonotype was seen a handful of times. The rearrangement uses TRBV4-2 and TRBJ1-4; no clear D. V was pared by 3 bases and J by 3 bases, with 11 bases between. The CDR3 totals 15 residues. In germline, CDR1 is LGHNA, CDR2 YNFKEQ. The CDR3 bases are TGTGCCAGCAGCCACCCGGGTAGGGCTAATGAAAAACTGTTTTTT. Protein: CASSHPGRANEKLFF.

To note about this clonotype: Germline is not matched at one junction end, which may reflect a read error. The chain combines TRBV7-9 with TRBJ2-7; the D is unclear. CDR1 and CDR2 from the germline V gene are SEHNR and FQNEAQ (reference sequence). This CDR3 is built from 14 residues. The CDR3 nucleotides read TGTGCCAGCAGCTCAGCATCTCCCTCCTACGAGCAGGACTTC. It codes for CASSSASPSYEQDF.

This clonotype was found a few times. The chain recombines TRBV7-6 with TRBJ1-5; 7 positions match TRBD1. This CDR3 region has 15 residues. Trimming took 5 bases from V and 2 from J; bases not matched to a gene: 6. The germline CDR1 and CDR2 sequences are SGHVS and FNYEAQ. The CDR3 region has the DNA TGTGCCAGCAGCCCAGAGACAGGGCGCAATCAGCCCCAGCATTTT. Translating gives CASSPETGRNQPQHF.

This clonotype was recorded many times. It may be a read error: a sequence one base away is much more abundant. This chain uses TRBV14 with TRBJ2-7; TRBD1 or TRBD2 may be the D gene (5 bases each). In germline, CDR1 is SGHDN, CDR2 FVKESK. The CDR3 is made up of 15 amino acids. CDR3 sequence reads: CASSQHTGASCEQYF. The CDR3 DNA follows: TGTGCCAGCAGCCAACATACCGGGGCCTCCTGCGAGCAGTACTTC. Full variable domain (missing parts from reference TRBV14 and TRBJ2-7): EAGVTQFPSHSVIEKGQTVTLRCDPISGHDNLYWYRRVMGKEIKFLLHFVKESKQDESGMPNNRFLAERTGGTYSTLKVQPAELEDSGVYFCASSQHTGASCEQYFGPGTRLTVT.

This chain uses TRBV14 with TRBJ2-3; tentatively, D is TRBD2 (5 bases). V gave up 3 bases and J gave up 2 bases, with 12 bases separating them. This CDR3 contains 15 residues. CDR1 is SGHDN and CDR2 is FVKESK in the germline V gene. CDR3 bases: TGTGCCAGCAGCCACCGGGAACCCCACACAGATACGCAGTATTTT. Translation gives CASSHREPHTDTQYF.

As for this clonotype: One junction end does not reproduce the germline sequence, and a read error may be involved. The genes are TRBV18 and TRBJ2-6; the D is unclear. The CDR3 is made up of 15 amino acids. The germline V gene encodes CDR1 KGHSH and CDR2 LQKENI. CDR3 nucleotide sequence: TGTGCCAGCTCACCAGTGCCCGCTGGGACCAACGTCCTGACTTTC. This sequence encodes CASSPVPAGTNVLTF.

The sample holds a few counts of this clonotype. The rearrangement links TRBV12-3 or TRBV12-4 to TRBJ2-4; TRBD2 agrees at 7 bases. Trimming at V came to 6 bases and at J to 13 bases, leaving 12 bases not matched to a gene. CDR3 length: 13 amino acids. As DNA, the CDR3 is TGTGCCAGCAGGGGAGGACTAGTCAATGAGCAGTACTTC. It specifies CASRGGLVNEQYF.

The genes are TRBV7-8 and TRBJ2-3, with 10 bases matching TRBD1. The CDR3 extends over 15 amino acids. From germline, CDR1 is SGHVS and CDR2 FQNEAQ. J gave up 5 bases and V 5 bases, and 7 bases lay outside the gene matches. CDR3 in DNA: TGTGCCAGCAGCCGCGGGACAGGGGCGAGAGATACGCAGTATTTT. Amino acid sequence: CASSRGTGARDTQYF.